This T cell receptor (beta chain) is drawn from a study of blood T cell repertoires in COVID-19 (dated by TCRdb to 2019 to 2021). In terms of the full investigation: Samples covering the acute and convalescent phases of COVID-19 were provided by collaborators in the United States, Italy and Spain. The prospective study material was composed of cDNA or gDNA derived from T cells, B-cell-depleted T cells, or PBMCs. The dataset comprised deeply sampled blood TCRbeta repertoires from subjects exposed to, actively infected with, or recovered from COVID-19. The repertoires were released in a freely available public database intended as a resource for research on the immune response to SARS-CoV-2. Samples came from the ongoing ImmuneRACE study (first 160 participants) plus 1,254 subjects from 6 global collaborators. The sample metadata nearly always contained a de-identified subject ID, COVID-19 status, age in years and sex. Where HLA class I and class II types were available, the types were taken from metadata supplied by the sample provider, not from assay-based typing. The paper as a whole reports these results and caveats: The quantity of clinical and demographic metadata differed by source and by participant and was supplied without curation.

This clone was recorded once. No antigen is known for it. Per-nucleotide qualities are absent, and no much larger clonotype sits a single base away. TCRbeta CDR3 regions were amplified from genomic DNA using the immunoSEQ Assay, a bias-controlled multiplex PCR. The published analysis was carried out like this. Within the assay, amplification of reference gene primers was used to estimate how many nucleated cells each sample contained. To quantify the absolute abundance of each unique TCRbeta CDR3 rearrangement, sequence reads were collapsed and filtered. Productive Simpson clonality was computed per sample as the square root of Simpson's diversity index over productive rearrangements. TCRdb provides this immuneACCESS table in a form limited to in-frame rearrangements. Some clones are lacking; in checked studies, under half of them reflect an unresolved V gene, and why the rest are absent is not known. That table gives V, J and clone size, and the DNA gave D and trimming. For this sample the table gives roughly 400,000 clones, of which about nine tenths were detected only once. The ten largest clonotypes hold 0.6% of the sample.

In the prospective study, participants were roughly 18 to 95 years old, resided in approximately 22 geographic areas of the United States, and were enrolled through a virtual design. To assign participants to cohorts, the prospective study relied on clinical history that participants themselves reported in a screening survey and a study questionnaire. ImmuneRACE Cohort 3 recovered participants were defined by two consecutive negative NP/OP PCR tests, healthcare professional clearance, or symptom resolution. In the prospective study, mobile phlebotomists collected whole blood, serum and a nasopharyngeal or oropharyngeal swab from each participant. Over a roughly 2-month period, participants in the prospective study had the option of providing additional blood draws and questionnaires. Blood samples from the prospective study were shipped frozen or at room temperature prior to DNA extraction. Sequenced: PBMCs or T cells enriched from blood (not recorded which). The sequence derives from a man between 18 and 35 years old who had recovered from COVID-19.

The CDR3 in this case is CASSLLTGGNYGYTF. Here is the DNA: TGCGCCAGCAGCTTACTGACAGGGGGGAACTATGGCTACACCTTC. The sequence links TRBV5-1 to TRBJ1-2, with 9 junctional bases fitting TRBD1. The germline V gene encodes CDR1 SGHRS and CDR2 YFSETQ. The germline V and J ends show losses of 2 bases and 2 bases respectively, and no gene match explains 4 bases of the junction. Counted from cysteine to phenylalanine, this CDR3 has 15 amino acids. The CDR3 DNA has 45 bases and is translated from base 1.